This T cell receptor beta chain derives from a study of blood T cell repertoires in COVID-19. Looked up from germline, CDR1 is SNHLY and CDR2 is FYNNEI. The CDR3 is made up of 14 amino acids. V dropped 5 bases and J dropped 3; count of bases not matched to a gene: 4. The data were produced by immunoSEQ multiplex PCR, yet TCRdb's version contains in-frame clones alone and is incomplete. Among roughly 140,000 clones listed, about 88% were seen once. The chain joins TRBV2 to TRBJ1-5; TRBD1 agrees at 7 bases. The TCR was taken from a woman between 70 and 85 years old with acute or convalescent COVID-19. The source material was peripheral blood. The CDR3 DNA reads TGTGCCAGCAGTACACAGGGGATCAATCAGCCCCAGCATTTT. It codes for CASSTQGINQPQHF.